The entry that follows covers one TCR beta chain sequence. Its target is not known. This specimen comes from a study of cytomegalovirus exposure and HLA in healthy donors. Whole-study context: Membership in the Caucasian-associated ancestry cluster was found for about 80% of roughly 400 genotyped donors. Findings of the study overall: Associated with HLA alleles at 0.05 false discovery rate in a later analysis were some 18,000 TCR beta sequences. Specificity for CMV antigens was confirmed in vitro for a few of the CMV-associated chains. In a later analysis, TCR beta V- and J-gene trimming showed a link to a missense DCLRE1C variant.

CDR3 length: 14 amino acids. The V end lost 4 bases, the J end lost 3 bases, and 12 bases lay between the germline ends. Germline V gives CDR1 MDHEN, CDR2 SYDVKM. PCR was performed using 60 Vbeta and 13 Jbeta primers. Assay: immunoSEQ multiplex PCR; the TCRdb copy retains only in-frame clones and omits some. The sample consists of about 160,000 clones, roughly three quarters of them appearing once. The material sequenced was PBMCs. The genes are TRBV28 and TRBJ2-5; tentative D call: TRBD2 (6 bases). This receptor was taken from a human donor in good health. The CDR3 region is CASSSIGTEETQYF. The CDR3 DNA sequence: TGTGCCAGCAGTTCAATCGGGACTGAAGAGACCCAGTACTTC.